This paragraph covers one T cell receptor (beta chain) sequence. The CDR3 totals 14 residues. Germline V gives CDR1 SEHNR, CDR2 FQNEAQ (reference sequence). Trimming removed 6 bases from V and 1 base from J; junction bases left unmatched: 4. This sample was taken from a study of blood T cell repertoires in COVID-19. About the research overall: Sites in the United States, Italy and Spain provided acute and convalescent COVID-19 samples. T cells, B-cell-depleted T cells, or PBMCs supplied cDNA or gDNA.

This table comes from immunoSEQ multiplex PCR, and its TCRdb copy is limited to in-frame clones, with some not included. Of about 130,000 clones in the sample, 86% were seen once. Specimen: peripheral blood. This chain joins TRBV7-9 and TRBJ1-1; 8 nucleotides agree with TRBD1. The receptor was isolated from a woman in her 50s who had recovered from COVID-19. Written as DNA, the CDR3 is TGTGCCAGCAGGGACAGGGTGTCGAACACTGAAGCTTTCTTT. Translating it yields CASRDRVSNTEAFF.